Listed below are T cell receptor beta chains from one sample, sequenced in a study of T cell repertoires in cytomegalovirus infection. TCRdb reprocessed the reads via MiXCR and lists one record per CDR3 protein. Here the sample spans nearly 650,000 distinct CDR3 sequences, roughly 24% being singletons. The sample consisted of CD8+ T cells from PBMCs. All receptors come from a human donor in good health (CMV status not recorded). Some clones in this sample may be carry-over from other donors' samples. CDR3s include the opening cysteine and the closing phenylalanine or tryptophan. The order of the fields is CDR3 length, J gene, V gene, D gene, clone size, CDR3 DNA, CDR3 protein. The D gene is left open where the match is weak. A clone size is listed for some rows: how often the clone was seen (once, few, many), or a class if it is expanded.

len: 17; j_gene: TRBJ1-1; v_gene: TRBV3-1; d_gene: NA; abundance: NA; CDR3nt: TGTGCCAGCAGCCAAGAAGTGCGGGAAGACGTGAACACTGAAGCTTTCTTT; CDR3aa: CASSQEVREDVNTEAFF
len: 14; j_gene: TRBJ1-2; v_gene: TRBV2; d_gene: TRBD1; abundance: NA; CDR3nt: TGTGCCAGCATCACGGGACAGCTAATCTATGGCTACACCTTC; CDR3aa: CASITGQLIYGYTF
len: 14; j_gene: TRBJ1-5; v_gene: TRBV19; d_gene: NA; abundance: NA; CDR3nt: TGTGCCAGTAGCATCCAGGGTTTCAATCAGCCCCAGCATTTT; CDR3aa: CASSIQGFNQPQHF
len: 14; j_gene: TRBJ1-1; v_gene: TRBV19; d_gene: TRBD1; abundance: NA; CDR3nt: TGTGCCAGTAGTATCACCCGGACAGGTGCAGAAGCTTTCTTT; CDR3aa: CASSITRTGAEAFF
len: 14; j_gene: TRBJ2-1; v_gene: TRBV6-1; d_gene: NA; abundance: many; CDR3nt: TGTGCCAGCAGTGATTGGGACGGATACAATGAGCAGTTCTTC; CDR3aa: CASSDWDGYNEQFF
len: 17; j_gene: TRBJ1-1; v_gene: TRBV20-1; d_gene: NA; abundance: NA; CDR3nt: TGCAGTGCTAGAGGCAGCGCCGGACCGAGCAACTACGCTGAAGCTTTCTTT; CDR3aa: CSARGSAGPSNYAEAFF
len: 13; j_gene: TRBJ2-5; v_gene: TRBV2; d_gene: NA; abundance: NA; CDR3nt: TGTGCCAGCAGAGGGCAGGGAATGGAGACCCAGTACTTC; CDR3aa: CASRGQGMETQYF
len: 16; j_gene: TRBJ2-7; v_gene: TRBV5-4; d_gene: TRBD2; abundance: NA; CDR3nt: TGTGCCAGCAGCTTCAGGACTAGCGGGGGGGCCTACGAGCAGTACTTC; CDR3aa: CASSFRTSGGAYEQYF
len: 13; j_gene: TRBJ1-1; v_gene: TRBV7-8; d_gene: TRBD1; abundance: NA; CDR3nt: TGTGCCAGCAGCCTACAGAAACAGGGGGAAGCTTTCTTT; CDR3aa: CASSLQKQGEAFF
len: 19; j_gene: TRBJ1-1; v_gene: TRBV4-1; d_gene: TRBD1; abundance: few; CDR3nt: TGCGCCAGCAGCCAATCCCTCCCCCTGCCAGGGACAGTAGGGACTGAAGCTTTCTTT; CDR3aa: CASSQSLPLPGTVGTEAFF
len: 15; j_gene: TRBJ2-3; v_gene: TRBV7-8; d_gene: TRBD1; abundance: NA; CDR3nt: TGTGCCAGCAGCTTAGCGAGGGGGCGCACAGATACGCAGTATTTT; CDR3aa: CASSLARGRTDTQYF
len: 14; j_gene: TRBJ2-7; v_gene: TRBV7-2; d_gene: TRBD1; abundance: many; CDR3nt: TGTGCCAGCAGCCCGAGGACAGGGGGCTACGAGCAGTACTTC; CDR3aa: CASSPRTGGYEQYF
len: 15; j_gene: TRBJ2-1; v_gene: TRBV4-1; d_gene: TRBD1; abundance: few; CDR3nt: TGCGCCAGCAGTGCGGGACAGGGATACAACAATGAGCAGTTCTTC; CDR3aa: CASSAGQGYNNEQFF
len: 14; j_gene: TRBJ1-4; v_gene: TRBV7-9; d_gene: NA; abundance: many; CDR3nt: TGTGCCAGCAGCGGTGCTCCAACTAATGAAAAACTGTTTTTT; CDR3aa: CASSGAPTNEKLFF
len: 13; j_gene: TRBJ2-7; v_gene: TRBV14; d_gene: NA; abundance: NA; CDR3nt: TGTGCCAGCAGCCAAGATGGACCCTACGAGCAGTACTTC; CDR3aa: CASSQDGPYEQYF
len: 17; j_gene: TRBJ1-5; v_gene: TRBV5-5; d_gene: TRBD1; abundance: NA; CDR3nt: TGTGCCAGCAGCTTTGAACCGGGACAGGGGAGCAATCAGCCCCAGCATTTT; CDR3aa: CASSFEPGQGSNQPQHF
len: 14; j_gene: TRBJ2-1; v_gene: TRBV24-1; d_gene: NA; abundance: NA; CDR3nt: TGTGCCACCAGTGATTTGTGGGGTTCGGGTGAGCAGTTCTTC; CDR3aa: CATSDLWGSGEQFF
len: 18; j_gene: TRBJ2-7; v_gene: TRBV7-2; d_gene: NA; abundance: NA; CDR3nt: TGTGCCAGCAGCCCCACGCTCGCAGAGAACACACTACTCTACGAGCAGTACTTC; CDR3aa: CASSPTLAENTLLYEQYF
len: 13; j_gene: TRBJ1-1; v_gene: TRBV20-1; d_gene: NA; abundance: NA; CDR3nt: TGCAGTGCTAGTAGGACCCAGCTGGCTGAAGCTTTCTTT; CDR3aa: CSASRTQLAEAFF
len: 15; j_gene: TRBJ1-5; v_gene: TRBV6-2/TRBV6-3; d_gene: TRBD1; abundance: few; CDR3nt: TGTGCCAGCAGTCTGGACAGGGGGGAGGTTCAGCCCCAGCATTTT; CDR3aa: CASSLDRGEVQPQHF
len: 14; j_gene: TRBJ1-2; v_gene: TRBV7-9; d_gene: TRBD1; abundance: many; CDR3nt: TGTGCCAGCAGCTCACCGGGACAGGGTTATGGCTACACCTTC; CDR3aa: CASSSPGQGYGYTF
len: 16; j_gene: TRBJ2-1; v_gene: TRBV24-1; d_gene: NA; abundance: few; CDR3nt: TGTGCCACCAGTGATTTGGACTCGAGCTCCTACAATGAGCAGTTCTTC; CDR3aa: CATSDLDSSSYNEQFF
len: 16; j_gene: TRBJ1-1; v_gene: TRBV12-3/TRBV12-4; d_gene: NA; abundance: NA; CDR3nt: TGTGCCAGCAGTTTAGCCCGCCGAGGTGTGAACACTGAAGCTTTCTTT; CDR3aa: CASSLARRGVNTEAFF
len: 15; j_gene: TRBJ2-7; v_gene: TRBV7-6; d_gene: NA; abundance: NA; CDR3nt: TGTGCCAGCAGCTTAGGGTCGGGCCCTACCTACGAGCAGTACTTC; CDR3aa: CASSLGSGPTYEQYF
len: 16; j_gene: TRBJ2-3; v_gene: TRBV7-2; d_gene: NA; abundance: many; CDR3nt: TGTGCCAGCACCCCCAACCCGGGGCCCTGGACAGATACGCAGTATTTT; CDR3aa: CASTPNPGPWTDTQYF
len: 15; j_gene: TRBJ1-1; v_gene: TRBV7-2; d_gene: NA; abundance: NA; CDR3nt: TGTGCCAGCAGCACCGGACGACCACCCAACACTGAAGCTTTCTTT; CDR3aa: CASSTGRPPNTEAFF
len: 14; j_gene: TRBJ2-5; v_gene: TRBV14; d_gene: NA; abundance: NA; CDR3nt: TGTGCCAGCAGCCAAGATTGGCCTACAGGGACCCAGTACTTC; CDR3aa: CASSQDWPTGTQYF
len: 17; j_gene: TRBJ2-2; v_gene: TRBV28; d_gene: TRBD1; abundance: NA; CDR3nt: TGTGCCAGCAGTTTAGGGTCGGACAGGCCCGCCACCGGGGAGCTGTTTTTT; CDR3aa: CASSLGSDRPATGELFF
len: 17; j_gene: TRBJ2-1; v_gene: TRBV20-1; d_gene: TRBD1; abundance: NA; CDR3nt: TGCAGTGCTAGAGATCCGGGACAGGGGGTCGACTACAATGAGCAGTTCTTC; CDR3aa: CSARDPGQGVDYNEQFF
len: 11; j_gene: TRBJ1-1; v_gene: TRBV10-3; d_gene: NA; abundance: NA; CDR3nt: TGTACGGCAGGGGCGAACACTGAAGCTTTCTTT; CDR3aa: CTAGANTEAFF
len: 14; j_gene: TRBJ1-1; v_gene: TRBV14; d_gene: NA; abundance: NA; CDR3nt: TGTGCCAGCAGCCAAGGAGACGCTAGGGCTGAAGCTTTCTTT; CDR3aa: CASSQGDARAEAFF
len: 14; j_gene: TRBJ2-7; v_gene: TRBV6-5; d_gene: NA; abundance: few; CDR3nt: TGTGCCAGCAGTTACTCGGGACACACCTACGAGCAGTACTTC; CDR3aa: CASSYSGHTYEQYF
len: 13; j_gene: TRBJ1-4; v_gene: TRBV29-1; d_gene: TRBD1; abundance: once; CDR3nt: TGCAGCGTTCGAGATCAGGGGGATGAAAAACTGTTTTTT; CDR3aa: CSVRDQGDEKLFF
len: 22; j_gene: TRBJ2-1; v_gene: TRBV4-2; d_gene: TRBD2; abundance: few; CDR3nt: TGTGCCAGCAGCCAAGATCAGGGAAGGGGACTAGCGGGGGCTAAGTGGGGGGATGAGCAGTTCTTC; CDR3aa: CASSQDQGRGLAGAKWGDEQFF
len: 11; j_gene: TRBJ1-1; v_gene: TRBV28; d_gene: NA; abundance: NA; CDR3nt: TGTGCCAGCAGTGACAGACAAGTGGCTTTCTTT; CDR3aa: CASSDRQVAFF